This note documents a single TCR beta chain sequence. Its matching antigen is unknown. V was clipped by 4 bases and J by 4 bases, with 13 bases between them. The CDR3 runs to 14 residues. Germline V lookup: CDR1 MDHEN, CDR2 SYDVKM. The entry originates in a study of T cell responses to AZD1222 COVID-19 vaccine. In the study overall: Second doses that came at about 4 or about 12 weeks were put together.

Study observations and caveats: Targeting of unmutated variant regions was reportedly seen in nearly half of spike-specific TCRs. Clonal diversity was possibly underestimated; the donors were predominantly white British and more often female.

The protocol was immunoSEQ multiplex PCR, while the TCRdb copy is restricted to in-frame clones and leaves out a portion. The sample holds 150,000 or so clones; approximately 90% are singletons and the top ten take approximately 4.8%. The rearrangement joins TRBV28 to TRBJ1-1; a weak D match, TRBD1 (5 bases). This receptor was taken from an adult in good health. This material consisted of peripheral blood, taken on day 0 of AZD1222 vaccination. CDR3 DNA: TGTGCCAGCAGTTGGCCCATGGGGGGCACTGAAGCTTTCTTT. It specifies CASSWPMGGTEAFF. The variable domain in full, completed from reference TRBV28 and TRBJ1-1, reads DVKVTQSSRYLVKRTGEKVFLECVQDMDHENMFWYRQDPGLGLRLIYFSYDVKMKEKGDIPEGYSVSREKKERFSLILESASTNQTSMYLCASSWPMGGTEAFFGQGTRLTVV.